A single sample gave rise to the 22 T cell receptor beta chains below, sequenced in a study of technical replicates of blood from a few donors. Generated by immunoSEQ multiplex PCR, the TCRdb table keeps only in-frame clones and is missing some. In the table there are 55,000 to 65,000 clones, around 97% of which are singletons. Sample: T cells isolated from PBMCs. These receptors were taken from a human donor in good health.

The chain is built from TRBV7-9 and TRBJ1-6; D is unresolved. Per germline, CDR1 SEHNR and CDR2 FQNEAQ (reference sequence). CDR3 size: 14 residues. V dropped 0 bases and J dropped 9 bases, with 9 bases sitting between them. In DNA form, the CDR3 reads TGTGCCAGCAGCTTAGCCGGGGTCAGTTCACCCCTCCACTTT. This sequence encodes CASSLAGVSSPLHF.

The chain employs TRBV27 and TRBJ2-3, with D possibly TRBD2 on 5 matching bases. Deletions cut 3 bases from V and 7 bases from J, with 14 bases between. Germline CDR1 and CDR2: MNHEY and SMNVEV (reference sequence). This CDR3 comprises 14 residues. CDR3 bases: TGTGCCAGCAGTTTGTCCGGACTCGGCAATACGCAGTATTTT. The encoded protein is CASSLSGLGNTQYF.

This clone was recorded only once. This sequence joins TRBV20-1 and TRBJ1-1; D gene unclear. CDR1 and CDR2 from the germline V gene are DFQATT and SNEGSKA (reference sequence). There are 11 residues in the CDR3. The V gene lost 6 bases and the J gene lost 4 bases, with 9 bases spanning the gap. Written as DNA, the CDR3 is TGCAGTGCAGGAGAGGTCACTGAAGCTTTCTTT. The encoded protein is CSAGEVTEAFF.

V gene TRBV2 combines with J gene TRBJ2-1; 9 nucleotides line up with TRBD2. With 4 bases clipped from V and 4 bases from J, the junction kept 5 bases outside the gene matches. Germline assignment: CDR1 SNHLY and CDR2 FYNNEI. This CDR3 contains 15 residues. CDR3: CASSVSSGGYNEQFF. DNA for the CDR3: TGTGCCAGCAGTGTGAGTAGCGGGGGTTACAATGAGCAGTTCTTC.

This chain joins TRBV6-1 and TRBJ2-1; 14 bases fit TRBD2. V was clipped by 6 bases and J by 12 bases; unmatched bases: 10. The CDR3 contains 15 residues. The germline V gene encodes CDR1 MNHNS and CDR2 SASEGT. The CDR3 sequence: CASRGTSGRFWGQFF. In nucleotides, the CDR3 is TGTGCCAGCAGGGGGACTAGCGGGAGATTTTGGGGGCAGTTCTTC.

The J gene is TRBJ2-1, the V gene TRBV27; 9 positions agree with TRBD1. V was pared by 6 bases and J by 8 bases, with 11 bases of the junction left unmatched. CDR3 length equals 15 residues. Per germline, CDR1 MNHEY and CDR2 SMNVEV (reference sequence). The DNA of the CDR3 is TGTGCCAGCAGCCCCCCGGGACAGGGTTACCATGAGCAGTTCTTC. Residues: CASSPPGQGYHEQFF.

The chain carries TRBV5-1 and TRBJ2-1; TRBD2 agrees at 10 bases. The trim removed 0 bases at V and 6 bases at J, leaving 6 bases unmatched. This CDR3 spans 16 amino acids. CDR1 is SGHRS and CDR2 is YFSETQ in the germline V gene. The CDR3 here is CASSLEASGSVNEQFF. The CDR3 DNA is TGCGCCAGCAGCTTGGAGGCTAGCGGGAGTGTCAATGAGCAGTTCTTC.

The chain couples TRBV5-1 to TRBJ2-3, with TRBD2 identical over 9 bases. The ends lost 5 bases at V and 2 bases at J; junction bases unmatched: 6. CDR3 length: 15 amino acids. Germline V CDR1 and CDR2: SGHRS, YFSETQ. The CDR3, as DNA: TGCGCCAGCAGTTATAGCGGGGGCCCCACAGATACGCAGTATTTT. This translates into CASSYSGGPTDTQYF.

The chain has TRBV10-3 and TRBJ1-2; TRBD1 matches at 9 bases. V lost 6 bases and J lost 3; bases outside the gene matches: 11. The CDR3 spans 16 residues. Germline V gene lookup returns CDR1 ENHRY and CDR2 SYGVKD. Here the CDR3 reads CAIRMDRGSRDYGYTF. CDR3 nucleotides: TGTGCCATCAGGATGGACAGGGGAAGTCGGGACTATGGCTACACCTTC.

V usage is TRBV7-6 and J usage is TRBJ2-7; TRBD1 might be the D (6 bases). CDR3 size: 14 residues. V was clipped by 4 bases and J by 0 bases, with 10 bases between them. Germline CDR1 reads SGHVS; CDR2 reads FNYEAQ. CDR3 nucleotide sequence: TGTGCCAGCAGCTACAGGGACAACTCCTACGAGCAGTACTTC. Encoded protein: CASSYRDNSYEQYF.

This chain connects TRBV5-6 to TRBJ1-1; D not certain. Trimming removed 0 bases from V and 1 base from J, with 4 bases in between. The CDR3 is made up of 13 amino acids. Germline V CDR1 and CDR2: SGHDT, YYEEEE. The CDR3 DNA is TGTGCCAGCAGCTTGGTATCGAACACTGAAGCTTTCTTT. As protein: CASSLVSNTEAFF.

The chain has TRBV21-1 and TRBJ1-4; the D segment call TRBD1 is taken from the table without a DNA check. TRBV21-1 is assigned pseudogene status. This CDR3 is 15 amino acids long. The chain's CDR3 is CASPTGPGANEKLFF. The CDR3 DNA is TGTGCCAGTCCGACAGGGCCGGGGGCTAATGAAAAACTGTTTTTT.

V usage is TRBV5-1 and J usage is TRBJ2-7; TRBD1 aligns across 8 bases. V gave up 4 bases and J gave up 0 bases; unmatched junction bases: 12. The length of the CDR3 is 17 residues. Germline V gene data show CDR1 as SGHRS and CDR2 as YFSETQ. CDR3 in DNA: TGCGCCAGCAGCCCCGGAGGGCTCAGGGGGCCCTCCTACGAGCAGTACTTC. As protein: CASSPGGLRGPSYEQYF.

The rearrangement uses TRBV5-1 and TRBJ2-7; a possible D gene is TRBD1 (6 bases). The ends were cut back, 1 base at V and 1 base at J, with 12 bases in the middle. CDR1 is SGHRS and CDR2 is YFSETQ in the germline V gene. The CDR3 extends over 15 amino acids. CDR3 residues: CASSLSGTGSYEQYF. Here the CDR3 DNA reads TGCGCCAGCAGCTTGAGTGGAACAGGGTCCTACGAGCAGTACTTC. The complete variable domain, with remaining parts taken from reference TRBV5-1 and TRBJ2-7, reads KAGVTQTPRYLIKTRGQQVTLSCSPISGHRSVSWYQQTPGQGLQFLFEYFSETQRNKGNFPGRFSGRQFSNSRSEMNVSTLELGDSALYLCASSLSGTGSYEQYFGPGTRLTVT.

This chain uses TRBV4-1 with TRBJ1-4; 8 nucleotides align to TRBD1. CDR3 length: 17 residues. The germline V gene has CDR1 MGHRA and CDR2 YSYEKL. V lost 3 bases to trimming and J lost 0 bases; unmatched junction nucleotides: 6. In nucleotides, the CDR3 is TGCGCCAGCAGCCACAGGACAGGGTCTGCAACTAATGAAAAACTGTTTTTT. Translation gives CASSHRTGSATNEKLFF.

The chain uses TRBV5-8 and TRBJ2-7, with D perhaps TRBD2 (6 bases). CDR3 size: 16 residues. Trimming took off 4 bases at V and 2 bases at J, with 19 bases between the two ends. From germline, CDR1 is SGHTS and CDR2 YDEGEE. The chain's CDR3 is CASSPQEGERTYEQYF. DNA for the CDR3: TGTGCCAGCAGCCCCCAGGAGGGTGAACGCACCTACGAGCAGTACTTC.

To note about this clone: The sample holds other DNA sequences that translate to the same CDR3. This chain uses TRBV10-3 with TRBJ2-6; D unclear. Trimming pared 8 bases from V and 0 bases from J, leaving 8 bases between. The CDR3 totals 14 residues. Germline lookup yields CDR1 ENHRY and CDR2 SYGVKD. The CDR3 coding sequence is TGTGCCATCGGTAGTCCCTCTGGGGCCAACGTCCTGACTTTC. Translation gives CAIGSPSGANVLTF.

The chain employs TRBV6-5 and TRBJ2-3; 11 bases fit TRBD1. Germline V gene lookup returns CDR1 MNHEY and CDR2 SVGAGI. This CDR3 comprises 15 residues. The V gene end was trimmed by 2 bases and the J gene end by 6 bases; junction bases not matched to a gene: 4. In DNA, the CDR3 is TGTGCCAGCAGTTACGGGGGACAGGGGGTGGATACGCAGTATTTT. It yields the protein CASSYGGQGVDTQYF.

The V call is TRBV11-2, the J call TRBJ2-1, with 12 bases identical to TRBD2. The J segment lost 6 bases and the V segment lost 1 base, leaving 4 bases of the junction unmatched. Looked up from germline, CDR1 is SGHAT and CDR2 is FQNNGV. The CDR3 length is 16 residues. In DNA, the CDR3 is TGTGCCAGCAGCTTAGTCCTAGCGGGAGGGTTCAATGAGCAGTTCTTC. Protein: CASSLVLAGGFNEQFF. Full variable domain (missing parts from reference TRBV11-2 and TRBJ2-1): EAGVAQSPRYKIIEKRQSVAFWCNPISGHATLYWYQQILGQGPKLLIQFQNNGVVDDSQLPKDRFSAERLKGVDSTLKIQPAKLEDSAVYLCASSLVLAGGFNEQFFGPGTRLTVL.

The V and J genes are TRBV7-9 and TRBJ2-4; D might be TRBD2 (6 bases). V lost 6 bases to trimming and J lost 9 bases, with 9 bases between them. CDR3 size: 11 residues. Germline V lookup: CDR1 SEHNR, CDR2 FQNEAQ (reference sequence). The CDR3 DNA sequence: TGTGCCAGCAGTCTAGCGAGCATTCAGTACTTC. Translated: CASSLASIQYF.

The J gene is TRBJ2-7, the V gene TRBV10-1, with 7 bases aligning to TRBD2. The CDR3 loop spans 13 amino acids. Germline-derived CDR1 and CDR2 are WNHNN and SYGVQD (reference sequence). Unmatched junction bases numbered 4, after V lost 3 bases and J lost 5 bases. This chain's CDR3 is CASSETSVNEQYF. The CDR3 coding sequence is TGCGCCAGCAGTGAAACTAGCGTCAACGAGCAGTACTTC.

The chain joins TRBV30 to TRBJ1-6, with D perhaps matching TRBD1 (5 bases). There are 16 residues in the CDR3. The V end lost 4 bases, the J end lost 6 bases, and 19 bases lay between the germline ends. Germline CDR1 GTSNPN, CDR2 SVGIG (reference sequence). CDR3 protein: CAWNLGGGDTNSPLHF. The CDR3 DNA is TGTGCCTGGAATTTGGGTGGGGGGGATACTAATTCACCCCTCCACTTT.